This T cell receptor beta chain came from a study of blood T cell repertoires in COVID-19. The overall study: PBMCs, B-cell-depleted T cells, or T cells provided the cDNA or gDNA that made up the material.

During active infection, Seattle patients enrolled and were then monitored through disease. The CDR3 has 14 amino acids. Germline values: CDR1 SGHDT, CDR2 YYEEEE. V lost 0 bases, J lost 4 bases, and 1 base stayed unmatched. The assay was immunoSEQ multiplex PCR, and TCRdb's table has in-frame clones only and misses some. The sample includes 150,000 to 180,000 clones, around 84% of them seen just once. Sequenced input: peripheral blood. This chain links TRBV5-6 with TRBJ1-3, with 7 bases aligning to TRBD1. This TCR was sampled from a woman aged 60-70 years with COVID-19, enrolled during active disease. In nucleotides, the CDR3 is TGTGCCAGCAGCTTGGGGGACAGAGGAAACACCATATATTTT. It codes for CASSLGDRGNTIYF.